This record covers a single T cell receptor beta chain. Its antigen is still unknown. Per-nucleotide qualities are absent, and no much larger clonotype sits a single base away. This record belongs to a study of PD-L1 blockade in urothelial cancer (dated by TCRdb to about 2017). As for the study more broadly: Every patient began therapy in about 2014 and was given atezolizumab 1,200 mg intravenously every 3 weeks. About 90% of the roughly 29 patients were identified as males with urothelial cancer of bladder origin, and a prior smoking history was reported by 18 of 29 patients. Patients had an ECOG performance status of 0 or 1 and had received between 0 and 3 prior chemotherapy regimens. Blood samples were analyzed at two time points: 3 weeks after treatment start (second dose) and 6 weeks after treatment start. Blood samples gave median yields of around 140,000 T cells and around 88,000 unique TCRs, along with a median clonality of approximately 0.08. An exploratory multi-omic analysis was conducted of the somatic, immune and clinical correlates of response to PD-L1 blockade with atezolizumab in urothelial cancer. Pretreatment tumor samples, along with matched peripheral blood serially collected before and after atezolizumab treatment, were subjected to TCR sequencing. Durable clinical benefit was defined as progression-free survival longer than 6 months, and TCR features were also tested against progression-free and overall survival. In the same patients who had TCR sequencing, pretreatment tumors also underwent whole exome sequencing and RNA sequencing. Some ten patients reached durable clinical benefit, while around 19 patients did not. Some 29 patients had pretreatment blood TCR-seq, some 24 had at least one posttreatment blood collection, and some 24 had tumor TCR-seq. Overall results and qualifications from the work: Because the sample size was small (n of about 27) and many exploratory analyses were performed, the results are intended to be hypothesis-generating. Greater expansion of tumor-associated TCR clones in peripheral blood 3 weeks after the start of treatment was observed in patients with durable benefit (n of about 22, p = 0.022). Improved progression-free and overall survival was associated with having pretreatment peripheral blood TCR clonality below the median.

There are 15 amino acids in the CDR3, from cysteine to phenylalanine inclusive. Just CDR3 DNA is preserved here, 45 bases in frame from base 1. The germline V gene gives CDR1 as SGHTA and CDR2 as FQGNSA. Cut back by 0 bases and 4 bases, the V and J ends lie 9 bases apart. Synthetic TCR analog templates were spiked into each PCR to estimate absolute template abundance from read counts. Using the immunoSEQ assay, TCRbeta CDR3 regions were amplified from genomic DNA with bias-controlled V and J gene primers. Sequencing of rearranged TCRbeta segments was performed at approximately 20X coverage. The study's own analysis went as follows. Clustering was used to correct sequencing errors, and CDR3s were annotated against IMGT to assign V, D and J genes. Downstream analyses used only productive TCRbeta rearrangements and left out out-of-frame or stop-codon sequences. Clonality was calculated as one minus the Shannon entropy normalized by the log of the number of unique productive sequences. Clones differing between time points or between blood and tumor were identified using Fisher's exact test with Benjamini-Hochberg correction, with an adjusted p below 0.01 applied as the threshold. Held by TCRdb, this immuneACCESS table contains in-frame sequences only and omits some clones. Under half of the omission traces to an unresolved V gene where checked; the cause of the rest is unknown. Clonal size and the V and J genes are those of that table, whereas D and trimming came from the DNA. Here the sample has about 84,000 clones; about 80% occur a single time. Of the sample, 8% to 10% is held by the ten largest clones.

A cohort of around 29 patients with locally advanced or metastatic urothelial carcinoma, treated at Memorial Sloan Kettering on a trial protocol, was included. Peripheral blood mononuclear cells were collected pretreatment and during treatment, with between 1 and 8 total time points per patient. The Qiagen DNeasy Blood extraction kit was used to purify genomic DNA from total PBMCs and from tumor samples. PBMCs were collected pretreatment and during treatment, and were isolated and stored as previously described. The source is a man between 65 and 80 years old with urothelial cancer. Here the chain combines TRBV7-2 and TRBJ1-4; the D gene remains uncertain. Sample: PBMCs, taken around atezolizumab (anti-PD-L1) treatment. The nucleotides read TGTGCCAGCAGCTTAGCGGCGGGGATTAATGAAAAACTGTTTTTT. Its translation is CASSLAAGINEKLFF.